Following are 27 T cell receptor beta chains from one sample sequenced in a study of blood T cell repertoires in COVID-19. Libraries were prepared by immunoSEQ multiplex PCR; TCRdb keeps only in-frame clonotypes and omits some of them. The sample holds approximately 100,000 clones, roughly 85% seen once. The sequencing sample was made of peripheral blood. Receptors originate from an older woman with active or convalescent COVID-19.

V is TRBV4-3 and J is TRBJ2-5; possible D gene TRBD2, 5 bases. Germline loops: CDR1 LGHNA, CDR2 YSLEER. The CDR3 consists of 15 residues. V gave up 1 base and J gave up 4 bases, with 13 bases separating them. The CDR3 sequence is CASSQGEKPPETQYF. DNA for the CDR3: TGCGCCAGCAGCCAAGGGGAGAAACCACCAGAGACCCAGTACTTC.

The chain couples TRBV6-2 or TRBV6-3 to TRBJ1-1; D ambiguous. V lost 0 bases, J lost 0 bases, and 8 bases lay in between. CDR3 length: 15 amino acids. Germline-derived CDR1 and CDR2 are MNHEY and SVGEGT. DNA of the CDR3: TGTGCCAGCAGTTACTCTAGAACTCTGAACACTGAAGCTTTCTTT. Its protein is CASSYSRTLNTEAFF.

The chain employs TRBV28 and TRBJ2-3; TRBD1 agrees at 7 bases. V shed 3 bases, J shed 8 bases, and the junction held 8 bases outside the gene matches. Germline CDR1 reads MDHEN; CDR2 reads SYDVKM. The CDR3 runs to 14 residues. CDR3 nucleotide sequence: TGTGCCAGCAGTTTGAGAGGGGGCTCCGTTACGCAGTATTTT. It encodes CASSLRGGSVTQYF.

The chain recombines TRBV27 with TRBJ2-1; 7 bases agree with TRBD1. The CDR3 covers 16 residues. Trimming cost V 6 bases and J 2 bases; bases outside gene matches: 10. Germline V lookup: CDR1 MNHEY, CDR2 SMNVEV (reference sequence). The CDR3 loop reads CASRNRGHRTYNEQFF. In DNA form, the CDR3 reads TGTGCCAGCAGAAATAGGGGGCATCGAACCTACAATGAGCAGTTCTTC.

The chain uses TRBV30 and TRBJ1-5; D gene unclear. Germline V gene data show CDR1 as GTSNPN and CDR2 as SVGIG (reference sequence). The CDR3 extends over 13 amino acids. Trimming left V 0 bases short and J 1 base short, with 4 bases between. CDR3 DNA: TGTGCCTGGAGTGTATCGAGCAATCAGCCCCAGCATTTT. It is translated as CAWSVSSNQPQHF.

The chain combines TRBV6-1 with TRBJ1-3; no reliable D call. CDR3 length: 16 amino acids. V lost 3 bases and J lost 4, with 16 bases in between. The germline V gene has CDR1 MNHNS and CDR2 SASEGT. In nucleotides, the CDR3 is TGTGCCAGCAGTGATGTGGTCCCTACTCTCGGAAACACCATATATTTT. This sequence encodes CASSDVVPTLGNTIYF.

This rearrangement joins TRBV11-3 to TRBJ2-3; 10 bases map to TRBD2. The CDR3 is 17 residues long. CDR1 is SGHNT and CDR2 is YENEEA in the germline V gene. J was trimmed by 4 bases and V by 8 bases; bases with no gene match: 15. The CDR3 spells CASASPLLAGVSDTQYF. CDR3 coding DNA: TGTGCCAGCGCATCTCCATTGCTAGCGGGAGTGTCAGATACGCAGTATTTT. Based on the CDR3 plus reference TRBV11-3 and TRBJ2-3, the full variable domain is EAGVVQSPRYKIIEKKQPVAFWCNPISGHNTLYWYLQNLGQGPELLIRYENEEAVDDSQLPKDRFSAERLKGVDSTLKIQPAELGDSAVYLCASASPLLAGVSDTQYFGPGTRLTVL.

V usage is TRBV6-5 and J usage is TRBJ2-2, with TRBD1 as a possible D gene (5 bases). Germline V lookup: CDR1 MNHEY, CDR2 SVGAGI. The CDR3 has 15 residues. Trimming stripped 6 bases from V and 1 base from J, with 12 bases between. The CDR3 reads CASRLTDKNTGELFF. DNA of the CDR3: TGTGCCAGCAGATTAACGGACAAGAACACCGGGGAGCTGTTTTTT.

The V call is TRBV30, the J call TRBJ2-2; 10 nucleotides agree with TRBD2. The CDR3 length is 15 residues. In germline, CDR1 is GTSNPN, CDR2 SVGIG (reference sequence). Trimming took 3 bases from V and 2 from J; bases not matched to a gene: 3. The CDR3 DNA is TGTGCCTGGAGGGGACTAGCGTTTAACACCGGGGAGCTGTTTTTT. Translation: CAWRGLAFNTGELFF.

In this sample, this clone turned up a few times. V usage is TRBV10-1 and J usage is TRBJ1-1; no clear D. Trimming shortened V by 3 bases and J by 4 bases, and 12 bases separated the two germline ends. The CDR3 has 14 amino acids. Germline CDR1 and CDR2: WNHNN and SYGVQD (reference sequence). The DNA for the CDR3 is TGCGCCAGCAGTGATCGGCATTCAGGCACTGAAGCTTTCTTT. Amino acid sequence: CASSDRHSGTEAFF.

This chain joins TRBV3-1 (or the pseudogene TRBV3-2) and TRBJ2-2; TRBD1 matches 7 bases. The CDR3 sequence is 15 residues long. Germline loops: CDR1 LGHDT, CDR2 YNNKEL (reference sequence). V lost 6 bases and J lost 6; bases outside the gene matches: 10. Written as DNA, the CDR3 is TGTGCCAGCAGGCCCAACAGGGGCCAACCCGGGGAGCTGTTTTTT. The encoded protein is CASRPNRGQPGELFF.

This sequence joins TRBV15 and TRBJ2-1; 9 bases agree with TRBD2. CDR1 is LNHNV and CDR2 is YYDKDF in the germline V gene (reference sequence). The junction had 7 bases not matched to a gene; V was cut back by 3 bases and J by 4 bases. The CDR3 spans 16 residues. DNA for the CDR3: TGTGCCACCAGCAGGACGGCAAGCGGGGGGTACAATGAGCAGTTCTTC. This gives the protein CATSRTASGGYNEQFF.

This chain links TRBV27 with TRBJ2-7; 10 nucleotides line up with TRBD1. Germline-derived CDR1 and CDR2 are MNHEY and SMNVEV (reference sequence). This CDR3 is 15 amino acids long. V shed 4 bases and J 5 bases; nucleotides not matched to a gene: 8. CDR3 amino acids: CASSSPGQGKDEQYF. CDR3 in DNA: TGTGCCAGCAGTTCTCCGGGACAGGGGAAGGACGAGCAGTACTTC.

The chain is built from TRBV2 and TRBJ2-5, with 7 bases aligning to TRBD2. This CDR3 is built from 16 residues. Germline values: CDR1 SNHLY, CDR2 FYNNEI. V was pared by 8 bases and J by 2 bases, with 14 bases of the junction left unmatched. The DNA of the CDR3 is TGTGCCAGCGCCAGAGATCCCCTAGCGGCACAAGAGACCCAGTACTTC. It yields the protein CASARDPLAAQETQYF. The full variable domain, with the rest looked up from reference TRBV2 and TRBJ2-5, is EPEVTQTPSHQVTQMGQEVILRCVPISNHLYFYWYRQILGQKVEFLVSFYNNEISEKSEIFDDQFSVERPDGSNFTLKIRSTKLEDSAMYFCASARDPLAAQETQYFGPGTRLLVL.

V is TRBV28 and J is TRBJ1-5; D call uncertain. CDR1 and CDR2 from the germline V gene are MDHEN and SYDVKM. The CDR3 runs 14 residues. Deletions cut 5 bases from V and 6 bases from J, with 14 bases between. As DNA, the CDR3 is TGTGCCAGCAGTCTGCGGGAAAGCCCTCAGCCCCAGCATTTT. Amino acid sequence: CASSLRESPQPQHF.

This rearrangement joins TRBV7-2 to TRBJ1-2; D gene ambiguous. This CDR3 comprises 13 residues. Germline assignment: CDR1 SGHTA and CDR2 FQGNSA. Trimming pared 2 bases from V and 4 bases from J, leaving 8 bases between. The CDR3: CASSLTDIYGYTF. The CDR3 DNA sequence: TGTGCCAGCAGCTTAACCGACATCTATGGCTACACCTTC.

This clone was counted between two and nine times. For the CDR3, the DNA is TGTGCCAGCAGTAGGGGGAGTTGGACCGGGGAGCTGTTTTTT. Translating gives CASSRGSWTGELFF. The rearrangement uses TRBV2 and TRBJ2-2; D might be TRBD1 (6 bases). Trimming pared 5 bases from V and 5 bases from J, leaving 12 bases between. CDR1 is SNHLY and CDR2 is FYNNEI in the germline V gene. The CDR3 is 14 residues long.

The V and J genes are TRBV5-1 and TRBJ1-5; D remains unclear. Germline V lookup: CDR1 SGHRS, CDR2 YFSETQ. The CDR3 covers 15 residues. The V and J ends lost 4 bases and 0 bases respectively, with 11 bases between them. The CDR3 spells CASSPGSYSNQPQHF. As DNA, the CDR3 is TGCGCCAGCAGCCCGGGGAGCTATAGCAATCAGCCCCAGCATTTT. The variable domain in full, completed from reference TRBV5-1 and TRBJ1-5, reads KAGVTQTPRYLIKTRGQQVTLSCSPISGHRSVSWYQQTPGQGLQFLFEYFSETQRNKGNFPGRFSGRQFSNSRSEMNVSTLELGDSALYLCASSPGSYSNQPQHFGDGTRLSIL.

This sequence joins TRBV3-1 (or the pseudogene TRBV3-2) and TRBJ2-1, with D maybe TRBD2 (5 bases). V was pared by 4 bases and J by 9 bases, with 19 bases between. CDR1 and CDR2 from the germline V gene are LGHDT and YNNKEL (reference sequence). The CDR3 has 15 amino acids. This CDR3 reads CASSPRTRVDGEQFF. The CDR3 DNA follows: TGTGCCAGCAGCCCCCGGACTCGGGTCGACGGTGAGCAGTTCTTC.

V and J are TRBV2 and TRBJ2-7; tentatively, D is TRBD1 (5 bases). V gave up 5 bases and J gave up 3 bases, with 14 bases separating them. This CDR3 contains 14 residues. Germline CDR1 reads SNHLY; CDR2 reads FYNNEI. CDR3 sequence: CASSPSGLNYEQYF. The CDR3 DNA sequence: TGTGCCAGCAGTCCTTCAGGGTTGAACTACGAGCAGTACTTC.

The chain employs TRBV28 and TRBJ2-3; 9 bases agree with TRBD1. The V and J ends lost 10 bases and 3 bases, in that order; junction bases with no gene match: 2. Germline loops: CDR1 MDHEN, CDR2 SYDVKM. The CDR3 contains 12 residues. CDR3 sequence: CAIGTGTDTQYF. In DNA form, the CDR3 reads TGTGCCATCGGGACAGGGACAGATACGCAGTATTTT.

The chain carries TRBV28 and TRBJ2-7; 9 nucleotides agree with TRBD1. From germline, CDR1 is MDHEN and CDR2 SYDVKM. This CDR3 is built from 14 residues. The junction had 7 bases not matched to a gene; V was cut back by 7 bases and J by 3 bases. In DNA form, the CDR3 reads TGTGCCAGCAAAAGACAGGGGGACCTCTACGAGCAGTACTTC. Translated: CASKRQGDLYEQYF.

This chain uses TRBV30 with TRBJ2-5, with 8 bases fitting TRBD2. J gave up 5 bases and V 5 bases, and 7 bases lay outside the gene matches. The CDR3 covers 13 residues. Germline V gene sequence: CDR1 GTSNPN, CDR2 SVGIG (reference sequence). The CDR3 coding sequence is TGTGCCTGGGGCCTCGGCGGGGGGGAGACCCAGTACTTC. Translating gives CAWGLGGGETQYF.

The CDR3 DNA reads TGTGCCAGCTCACCGACTTCGACCGGCGGGGGGCAGCCCCAGCATTTT. Translated: CASSPTSTGGGQPQHF. V and J are TRBV18 and TRBJ1-5, with D tentatively TRBD1 (5 bases). V was shortened by 3 bases and J by 7 bases, with 19 bases between the two germline ends. The CDR3 loop spans 16 amino acids. Germline lookup yields CDR1 KGHSH and CDR2 LQKENI.

As for this clone: The junction shows a germline mismatch at one end, possibly a read error. The chain has TRBV7-7 and TRBJ2-5; 8 bases are a match to TRBD2. Germline V gene data show CDR1 as SSHAT and CDR2 as FNYEAQ (reference sequence). The CDR3 is made up of 16 amino acids. The CDR3 loop reads CASSPSGGALLETQYF. CDR3 DNA sequence: TGTGCTAGCAGCCCGTCCGGGGGGGCCCTTTTGGAGACCCAGTACTTC.

The chain links TRBV6-1 to TRBJ2-1; D possibly corresponds to TRBD1 (6 bases). Germline CDR1 reads MNHNS; CDR2 reads SASEGT. The CDR3 sequence is 15 residues long. V shed 8 bases and J shed 4 bases, with 18 bases lying between them. This CDR3 is CASGPRGGTYNEQFF. The CDR3 DNA reads as TGTGCCAGCGGACCCCGAGGGGGTACATACAATGAGCAGTTCTTC.

This chain uses TRBV6-5 with TRBJ2-7, with D possibly matching TRBD1 (6 bases). The CDR3 totals 12 residues. Germline V lookup: CDR1 MNHEY, CDR2 SVGAGI. V was clipped by 8 bases and J by 3 bases, with 11 bases between them. The CDR3 loop is CASLQGIYEQYF. DNA of the CDR3: TGTGCCAGCCTACAGGGAATCTACGAGCAGTACTTC.